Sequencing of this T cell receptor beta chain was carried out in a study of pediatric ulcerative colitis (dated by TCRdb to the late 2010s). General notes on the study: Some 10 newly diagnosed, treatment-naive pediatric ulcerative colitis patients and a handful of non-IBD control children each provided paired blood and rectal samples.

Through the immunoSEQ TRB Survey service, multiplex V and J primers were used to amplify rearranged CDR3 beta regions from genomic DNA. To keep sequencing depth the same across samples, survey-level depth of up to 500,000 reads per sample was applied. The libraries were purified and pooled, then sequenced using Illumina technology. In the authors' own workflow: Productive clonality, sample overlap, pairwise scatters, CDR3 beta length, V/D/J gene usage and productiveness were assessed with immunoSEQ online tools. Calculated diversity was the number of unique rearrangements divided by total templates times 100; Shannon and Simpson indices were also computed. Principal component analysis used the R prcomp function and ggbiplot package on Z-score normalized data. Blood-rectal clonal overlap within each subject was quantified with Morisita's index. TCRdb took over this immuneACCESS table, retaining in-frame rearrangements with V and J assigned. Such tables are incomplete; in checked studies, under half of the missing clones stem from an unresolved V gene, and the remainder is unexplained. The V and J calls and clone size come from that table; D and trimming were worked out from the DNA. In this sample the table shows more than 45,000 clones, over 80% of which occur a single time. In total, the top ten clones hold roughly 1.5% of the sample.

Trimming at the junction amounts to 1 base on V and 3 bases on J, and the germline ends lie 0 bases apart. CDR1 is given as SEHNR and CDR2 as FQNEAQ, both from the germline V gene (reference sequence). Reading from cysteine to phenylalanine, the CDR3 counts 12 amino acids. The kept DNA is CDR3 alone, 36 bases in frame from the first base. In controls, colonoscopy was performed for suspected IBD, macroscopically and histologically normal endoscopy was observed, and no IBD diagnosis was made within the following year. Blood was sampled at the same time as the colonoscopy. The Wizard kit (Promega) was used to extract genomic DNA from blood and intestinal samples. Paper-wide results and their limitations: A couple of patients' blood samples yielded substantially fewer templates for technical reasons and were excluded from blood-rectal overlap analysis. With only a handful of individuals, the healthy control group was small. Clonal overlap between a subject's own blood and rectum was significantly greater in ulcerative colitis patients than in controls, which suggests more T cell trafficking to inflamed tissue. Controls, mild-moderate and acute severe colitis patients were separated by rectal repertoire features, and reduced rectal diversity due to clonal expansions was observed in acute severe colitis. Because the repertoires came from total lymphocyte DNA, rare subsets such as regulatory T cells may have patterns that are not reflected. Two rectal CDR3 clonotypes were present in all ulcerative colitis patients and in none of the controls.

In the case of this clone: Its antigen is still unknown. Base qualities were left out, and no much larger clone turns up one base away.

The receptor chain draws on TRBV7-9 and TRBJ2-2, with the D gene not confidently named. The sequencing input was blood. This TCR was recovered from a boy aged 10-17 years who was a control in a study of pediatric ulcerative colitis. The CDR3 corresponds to CASSLDTGELFF. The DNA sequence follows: TGTGCCAGCAGCTTAGACACCGGGGAGCTGTTTTTT.